Each of the 29 T cell receptor beta chains below was sequenced from the same sample in a study of PD-L1 blockade in urothelial cancer. The repertoire was sequenced with immunoSEQ multiplex PCR; TCRdb's copy has only in-frame clones and lacks some. This table has about 95,000 clones, about 90% appearing once. The sample's time point: pretreatment peripheral blood. The specimen comprised PBMCs, sampled around atezolizumab (anti-PD-L1) treatment. Receptors originate from a man aged 55 to 69 with urothelial cancer.

The chain couples TRBV4-3 to TRBJ2-7; possibly TRBD2 for D (5 bases). Per the germline V gene, CDR1 is LGHNA and CDR2 is YSLEER. The CDR3 extends over 13 amino acids. Trimming stripped 1 base from V and 5 bases from J, with 9 bases between. This CDR3 is CASSQGLANEQYF. CDR3 DNA: TGCGCCAGCAGCCAAGGCTTAGCGAACGAGCAGTACTTC.

V is TRBV15 and J is TRBJ2-5, with 8 nucleotides matching TRBD2. This CDR3 comprises 18 residues. The germline CDR1 and CDR2 sequences are LNHNV and YYDKDF (reference sequence). J gave up 1 base and V 1 base, and 11 bases lay outside the gene matches. The CDR3 region is CATSRGNSGAPSQETQYF. CDR3 bases: TGTGCCACCAGCAGAGGAAATAGCGGGGCCCCCTCCCAAGAGACCCAGTACTTC. Together with reference TRBV15 and TRBJ2-5, the CDR3 gives the full variable domain: DAMVIQNPRYQVTQFGKPVTLSCSQTLNHNVMYWYQQKSSQAPKLLFHYYDKDFNNEADTPDNFQSRRPNTSFCFLDIRSPGLGDTAMYLCATSRGNSGAPSQETQYFGPGTRLLVL.

This chain connects TRBV5-1 to TRBJ2-7, with D possibly being TRBD1 (5 bases). CDR3 length: 14 amino acids. V was shortened by 3 bases and J by 2 bases, with 12 bases between the two germline ends. Germline V lookup: CDR1 SGHRS, CDR2 YFSETQ. The CDR3 sequence is CASSWADSTYEQYF. The CDR3 DNA is TGCGCCAGCAGCTGGGCAGACAGCACCTACGAGCAGTACTTC.

The chain is built from TRBV7-2 and TRBJ2-7; D remains unclear. Trimming removed 1 base from V and 3 bases from J, with 10 bases in between. The CDR3 totals 14 residues. Germline CDR1 reads SGHTA; CDR2 reads FQGNSA. Here the CDR3 DNA reads TGTGCCAGCAGCTTAGTCTGGCACGACTACGAGCAGTACTTC. Translation gives CASSLVWHDYEQYF.

The gene calls are TRBV2 and TRBJ1-5, with 7 positions matching TRBD1. The ends lost 5 bases at V and 2 bases at J; junction bases unmatched: 6. The CDR3 has 15 amino acids. Per the germline V gene, CDR1 is SNHLY and CDR2 is FYNNEI. Here the CDR3 DNA reads TGTGCCAGCAGTACAGGGGCAGGGGGCAATCAGCCCCAGCATTTT. As protein: CASSTGAGGNQPQHF.

V gene TRBV4-3 combines with J gene TRBJ2-2; D is possibly TRBD2 (7 bases). The CDR3 is made up of 16 amino acids. Germline CDR1 and CDR2: LGHNA and YSLEER. The germline V and J ends were trimmed by 1 base and 4 bases, with 13 bases remaining between them. In DNA form, the CDR3 reads TGCGCCAGCAGCCAAGGGGGGGGCGAAGGCACCGGGGAGCTGTTTTTT. Translating it yields CASSQGGGEGTGELFF.

This clone was counted between two and nine times. The chain uses TRBV5-1 and TRBJ1-2, with 10 bases matching TRBD1. Looked up from germline, CDR1 is SGHRS and CDR2 is YFSETQ. J gave up 1 base and V 2 bases, and 5 bases lay outside the gene matches. CDR3 length: 16 residues. CDR3 amino acids: CASSFGQGGFNYGYTF. The CDR3, as DNA: TGCGCCAGCAGCTTCGGACAGGGGGGATTTAACTATGGCTACACCTTC. Full variable domain (rest looked up from reference TRBV5-1 and TRBJ1-2): KAGVTQTPRYLIKTRGQQVTLSCSPISGHRSVSWYQQTPGQGLQFLFEYFSETQRNKGNFPGRFSGRQFSNSRSEMNVSTLELGDSALYLCASSFGQGGFNYGYTFGSGTRLTVV.

The V gene is TRBV28, the J gene TRBJ2-5; D is perhaps TRBD1 (6 bases). The CDR3 covers 16 residues. V was clipped by 6 bases and J by 5 bases, with 22 bases between them. In germline, CDR1 is MDHEN, CDR2 SYDVKM. The chain's CDR3 is CASRRLSGAGMETQYF. As DNA, the CDR3 is TGTGCCAGCAGGCGCCTCTCAGGGGCCGGGATGGAGACCCAGTACTTC.

The chain joins TRBV5-4 to TRBJ2-7; 10 positions agree with TRBD1. Trimming cost V 0 bases and J 6 bases; bases outside gene matches: 3. CDR1 and CDR2 (germline): SGHNT, YYREEE (reference sequence). This CDR3 is 14 amino acids long. The CDR3 sequence is CASSLGQGAREQYF. CDR3 DNA: TGTGCCAGCAGCTTGGGACAGGGGGCGCGCGAGCAGTACTTC.

The rearrangement joins TRBV7-6 to TRBJ2-5; 7 positions agree with TRBD2. With V trimmed by 4 bases and J by 2 bases, 7 bases remained unmatched. The CDR3 has 15 residues. CDR1 is SGHVS, CDR2 FNYEAQ, per germline. DNA for the CDR3: TGTGCCAGCAGCTCGGGGGAGGGTCTTCAAGAGACCCAGTACTTC. Amino acid sequence: CASSSGEGLQETQYF.

This chain connects TRBV9 to TRBJ2-2, with 10 bases fitting TRBD2. The V and J ends lost 5 bases and 5 bases, in that order; junction bases with no gene match: 3. This CDR3 contains 14 residues. CDR1 is SGDLS and CDR2 is YYNGEE in the germline V gene. The CDR3: CASRPTSGTGELFF. The DNA for the CDR3 is TGTGCCAGCAGACCGACTAGCGGGACCGGGGAGCTGTTTTTT.

This chain uses TRBV25-1 with TRBJ2-2; possible D gene TRBD1, 5 bases. Germline values: CDR1 MGHDK, CDR2 SYGVNS. CDR3 length: 16 residues. Deletions cut 0 bases from V and 0 bases from J, with 8 bases between. The DNA of the CDR3 is TGTGCCAGCAGTGAATATTCAGGGACGAACACCGGGGAGCTGTTTTTT. Its protein is CASSEYSGTNTGELFF.

The genes are TRBV7-2 and TRBJ2-7; 8 bases align to TRBD1. Losses at the gene ends were 4 bases for V and 4 bases for J; bases not matched to a gene: 9. Germline V gene data show CDR1 as SGHTA and CDR2 as FQGNSA. This CDR3 is 15 amino acids long. The CDR3 DNA reads TGTGCCAGCAGCTCAGTTGGGCAGGGGGCTTACGAGCAGTACTTC. Amino acids: CASSSVGQGAYEQYF.

This clone was picked up a small number of times. This rearrangement joins TRBV5-1 to TRBJ2-5, with D possibly matching TRBD1 (6 bases). The germline V gene has CDR1 SGHRS and CDR2 YFSETQ. V was clipped by 2 bases and J by 2 bases, with 7 bases between them. The CDR3 is made up of 13 amino acids. CDR3 residues: CASSFGQQETQYF. The CDR3 DNA is TGCGCCAGCAGCTTTGGACAGCAAGAGACCCAGTACTTC. The whole variable domain, filled in from reference TRBV5-1 and TRBJ2-5, reads KAGVTQTPRYLIKTRGQQVTLSCSPISGHRSVSWYQQTPGQGLQFLFEYFSETQRNKGNFPGRFSGRQFSNSRSEMNVSTLELGDSALYLCASSFGQQETQYFGPGTRLLVL.

The CDR3 spells CASSLELGTSGVQGQYF. DNA for the CDR3: TGTGCCAGCAGCTTAGAATTGGGGACTAGCGGGGTTCAGGGGCAGTACTTC. This chain uses TRBV7-2 with TRBJ2-7; 13 nucleotides align to TRBD2. The V segment lost 1 base and the J segment 9 bases; nucleotides outside the gene matches: 12. CDR3 length equals 17 residues. The germline CDR1 and CDR2 sequences are SGHTA and FQGNSA. The full variable domain, with the rest looked up from reference TRBV7-2 and TRBJ2-7, is GAGVSQSPSNKVTEKGKDVELRCDPISGHTALYWYRQSLGQGLEFLIYFQGNSAPDKSGLPSDRFSAERTGGSVSTLTIQRTQQEDSAVYLCASSLELGTSGVQGQYFGPGTRLTVT.

The chain joins TRBV7-2 to TRBJ2-7; the match to TRBD2 covers 9 bases. Germline CDR1 is SGHTA and CDR2 is FQGNSA. Trimming at V came to 3 bases and at J to 7 bases, leaving 7 bases not matched to a gene. This CDR3 comprises 14 residues. The CDR3 reads CASSFGGRAGEQYF. In nucleotides, the CDR3 is TGTGCCAGCAGCTTCGGCGGGAGGGCCGGGGAGCAGTACTTC.

This chain connects TRBV11-3 to TRBJ1-2; no firm D call. The CDR3 runs to 13 residues. V shed 2 bases and J shed 7 bases, with 11 bases lying between them. Germline V CDR1 and CDR2: SGHNT, YENEEA. This chain's CDR3 is CASSLRGGAGYTF. In nucleotides, the CDR3 is TGTGCCAGCAGCTTACGGGGAGGAGCTGGCTACACCTTC.

CDR3 in amino acids: CASSSTDRGPYEQYF. As DNA, the CDR3 is TGTGCCAGCAGCTCCACGGACAGGGGGCCATACGAGCAGTACTTC. The chain has TRBV7-8 and TRBJ2-7; TRBD1 matches 11 bases. Germline lookup yields CDR1 SGHVS and CDR2 FQNEAQ. The CDR3 has 15 amino acids. Trimming cost V 4 bases and J 4 bases; bases outside gene matches: 6. Filled out from reference TRBV7-8 and TRBJ2-7, the complete variable domain reads GAGVSQSPRYKVAKRGQDVALRCDPISGHVSLFWYQQALGQGPEFLTYFQNEAQLDKSGLPSDRFFAERPEGSVSTLKIQRTQQEDSAVYLCASSSTDRGPYEQYFGPGTRLTVT.

The rearrangement joins TRBV27 to TRBJ1-2; 7 bases fit TRBD1. Unmatched junction bases numbered 15, after V lost 3 bases and J lost 5 bases. CDR1 MNHEY and CDR2 SMNVEV come from the germline V gene (reference sequence). The CDR3 sequence is 17 residues long. Here the CDR3 DNA reads TGTGCCAGCAGTTTCCGGGGACAGACTACCCTGGAATATGGCTACACCTTC. Its protein product is CASSFRGQTTLEYGYTF.

The J gene is TRBJ2-3, the V gene TRBV2; D is ambiguous. Germline V gives CDR1 SNHLY, CDR2 FYNNEI. Trimming removed 7 bases from V and 5 bases from J, with 10 bases in between. The length of the CDR3 is 12 residues. This CDR3 reads CASNRLVDTQYF. CDR3 coding DNA: TGTGCCAGCAACCGACTTGTAGATACGCAGTATTTT. Full variable domain (rest looked up from reference TRBV2 and TRBJ2-3): EPEVTQTPSHQVTQMGQEVILRCVPISNHLYFYWYRQILGQKVEFLVSFYNNEISEKSEIFDDQFSVERPDGSNFTLKIRSTKLEDSAMYFCASNRLVDTQYFGPGTRLTVL.

The CDR3 protein is CASSQLWGGTQYF. CDR3 DNA sequence: TGCGCCAGCAGCCAACTTTGGGGGGGAACCCAGTACTTC. V gene TRBV4-1 combines with J gene TRBJ2-5, with TRBD2 identical over 7 bases. This CDR3 is 13 amino acids long. Trimming cost V 2 bases and J 8 bases; bases outside gene matches: 5. Per germline, CDR1 MGHRA and CDR2 YSYEKL.

This sequence joins TRBV5-6 and TRBJ1-1, with D maybe TRBD1 (6 bases). This CDR3 spans 13 amino acids. Germline V gene sequence: CDR1 SGHDT, CDR2 YYEEEE. Trimming left V 5 bases short and J 1 base short, with 9 bases between. Written as DNA, the CDR3 is TGTGCCAGCAGTAAGACAGGGAACACTGAAGCTTTCTTT. Translation: CASSKTGNTEAFF.

The V call is TRBV7-2, the J call TRBJ1-3; D is ambiguous. Germline V CDR1 and CDR2: SGHTA, FQGNSA. The CDR3 covers 14 residues. Trimming left V 1 base short and J 4 bases short, with 8 bases between. The chain's CDR3 is CASSLGEVGNTIYF. The CDR3 DNA reads TGTGCCAGCAGCTTAGGGGAGGTGGGAAACACCATATATTTT.

J is TRBJ2-1 and V is TRBV7-3, with TRBD2 identical over 12 bases. Germline CDR1 and CDR2: SGHTA and FQGTGA. Trimming took 1 base from V and 9 from J; bases not matched to a gene: 4. CDR3 length: 15 residues. The DNA for the CDR3 is TGTGCCAGCAGCTTAAGACTAGCGGGAGAAACTGAGCAGTTCTTC. As protein: CASSLRLAGETEQFF.

This clone is a singleton in its sample. The chain uses TRBV7-6 and TRBJ2-1, with 10 bases identical to TRBD2. The CDR3 is 14 residues long. From germline, CDR1 is SGHVS and CDR2 FNYEAQ. After removal of 5 bases from V and 9 bases from J, the junction contained 7 bases not matched to a gene. CDR3 protein: CASSRGLAMGEQFF. CDR3 nucleotide sequence: TGTGCCAGCAGCAGGGGACTAGCGATGGGTGAGCAGTTCTTC.

CDR3 residues: CASSRTGLYNEQFF. The DNA for the CDR3 is TGTGCCAGCAGTCGAACAGGGCTCTACAATGAGCAGTTCTTC. The V and J genes are TRBV27 and TRBJ2-1; possibly TRBD1 for D (6 bases). CDR1 is MNHEY and CDR2 is SMNVEV in the germline V gene (reference sequence). V was cut by 5 bases and J by 3 bases, with 11 bases left in between. The CDR3 length is 14 residues.

The rearrangement joins TRBV15 to TRBJ1-6, with a possible D match to TRBD1 (5 bases). Trimming took off 1 base at V and 4 bases at J, with 8 bases between the two ends. The CDR3 contains 15 residues. CDR1 and CDR2 from the germline V gene are LNHNV and YYDKDF (reference sequence). Here the CDR3 reads CATSRGTLYNSPLHF. CDR3 DNA sequence: TGTGCCACCAGCAGAGGGACATTGTATAATTCACCCCTCCACTTT.

The V gene is TRBV7-9, the J gene TRBJ2-3; the D gene is possibly TRBD1 (6 bases). V was clipped by 3 bases and J by 4 bases, with 8 bases between them. This CDR3 is built from 13 residues. Germline V CDR1 and CDR2: SEHNR, FQNEAQ (reference sequence). The CDR3 nucleotides read TGTGCCAGCAGCTTCGGACAGCCAGATACGCAGTATTTT. It yields the protein CASSFGQPDTQYF.

The chain has TRBV4-3 and TRBJ2-5; D gene unclear. CDR3 length equals 13 residues. Germline lookup yields CDR1 LGHNA and CDR2 YSLEER. Trimming stripped 1 base from V and 1 base from J, with 4 bases between. The CDR3 sequence: CASSQAIQETQYF. The DNA of the CDR3 is TGCGCCAGCAGCCAAGCAATCCAAGAGACCCAGTACTTC.